A single sample gave rise to the 2 T cell receptor beta chains below, sequenced in a study of Graves' ophthalmopathy and Graves' hyperthyroidism. TCR beta CDR3 amplification used RNA transcripts. An initial RT-PCR round employing HTBI primers preceded a second-round multiplex PCR. TCRdb independently ran MiXCR on the multiplex PCR reads; one entry per CDR3 protein. Among about 1.1 million distinct CDR3 sequences listed, roughly two fifths were seen once. Sequenced input: peripheral blood or thyroid tissue (not recorded which). The receptors shown here come from an adult man with Graves' hyperthyroidism.

As for this clonotype: A read error may account for a junction end that differs from germline. The V and J genes are TRBV29-1 and TRBJ1-2, with 7 bases identical to TRBD1. The CDR3 is 8 residues long. Germline CDR1 and CDR2: SQVTM and ANQGSEA. This CDR3 is CSVGGTAF. DNA for the CDR3: TGCAGCGTGGGTGGGACAGCCTTC. The whole variable domain, filled in from reference TRBV29-1 and TRBJ1-2, reads SAVISQKPSRDICQRGTSLTIQCQVDSQVTMMFWYRQQPGQSLTLIATANQGSEATYESGFVIDKFPISRPNLTFSTLTVSNMSPEDSSIYLCSVGGTAFGSGTRLTVV.

Note on this clonotype: At one end, the junction sequence differs from germline, possibly due to a read error. The chain has TRBV7-2 and TRBJ2-7; tentative D call: TRBD2 (7 bases). From germline, CDR1 is SGHTA and CDR2 FQGNSA. The CDR3 is 14 amino acids. The CDR3 DNA reads TGTTCCAGCACCGAGGGGGGGGGGGCCCGCAAGCAGTACTTC. Amino acid sequence: CSSTEGGGARKQYF.